The TCR beta chain under discussion was sequenced for a study of blood T cell repertoires in COVID-19. Study-level background: Some COVID-19 samples were acute and others convalescent; all came from the United States, Italy and Spain. From T cells, B-cell-depleted T cells, or PBMCs came the material, which was cDNA or gDNA.

Among Cohort 3 donors, those recovered had two negative PCRs, clearance, or symptom resolution. Here immunoSEQ multiplex PCR was the method, and the copy in TCRdb shows in-frame clones only, minus some. The profile shows some 310,000 clones, roughly 89% of them singletons. The TCR comes from a woman in her 30s who had recovered from COVID-19. Specimen: PBMCs or T cells enriched from blood (not recorded which).

The CDR3 DNA is TGTGCCAGCTCACGCGTCCCAGGGGAGGGCAAAAACATTCAGTACTTC. This encodes CASSRVPGEGKNIQYF. V and J are TRBV18 and TRBJ2-4, with TRBD2 as a possible D gene (7 bases). The germline V gene encodes CDR1 KGHSH and CDR2 LQKENI. The CDR3 is made up of 16 amino acids. The germline V and J ends were trimmed by 4 bases and 3 bases, with 16 bases remaining between them.